The present TCR beta chain was sequenced within a study of identical twins. TCRdb redid the calling of the 5' RACE reads with MiXCR, one entry per CDR3 protein. The table shows 550,000 to 800,000 distinct CDR3 sequences, with around 7.5% occurring only once. The CDR3 consists of 15 residues. Germline assignment: CDR1 SQVTM and CDR2 ANQGSEA. Trimming stripped 6 bases from V and 3 bases from J, with 18 bases between. This clonotype appeared many times. What it binds is not known. Whole-study results and caveats: Models predicted too little out-of-frame TCR alpha sharing in monozygotic twins.

The same sample was also studied in work on yellow fever vaccine responses in identical twins.

The chain uses TRBV29-1 and TRBJ2-1; a possible D gene is TRBD2 (7 bases). The sample was PBMCs. The source is a woman aged 18-29 years in good health. In nucleotides, the CDR3 is TGCAGCGTGCCAAAAGGGGGGGCCTTCTACAATGAGCAGTTCTTC. Translating gives CSVPKGGAFYNEQFF.